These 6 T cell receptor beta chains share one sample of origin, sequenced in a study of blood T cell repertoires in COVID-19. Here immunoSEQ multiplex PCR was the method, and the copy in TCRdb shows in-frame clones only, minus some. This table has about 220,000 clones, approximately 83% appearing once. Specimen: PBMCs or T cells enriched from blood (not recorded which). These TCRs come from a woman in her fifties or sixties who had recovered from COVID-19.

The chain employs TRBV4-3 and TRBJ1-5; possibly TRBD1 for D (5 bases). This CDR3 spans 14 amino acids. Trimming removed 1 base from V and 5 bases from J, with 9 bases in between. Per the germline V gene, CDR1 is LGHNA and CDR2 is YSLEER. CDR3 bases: TGCGCCAGCAGCCAAGGGGGCCGAGATCAGCCCCAGCATTTT. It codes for CASSQGGRDQPQHF.

The CDR3 loop reads CASMGGQGSSYEQYF. DNA of the CDR3: TGTGCCAGTATGGGGGGGCAGGGATCCTCCTACGAGCAGTACTTC. The chain combines TRBV19 with TRBJ2-7; D might be TRBD2 (7 bases). The germline CDR1 and CDR2 sequences are LNHDA and SQIVND (reference sequence). The CDR3 runs to 15 residues. Trimming took 7 bases from V and 0 from J, leaving 16 bases between them. Supplemented by reference TRBV19 and TRBJ2-7, the full variable domain reads DGGITQSPKYLFRKEGQNVTLSCEQNLNHDAMYWYRQDPGQGLRLIYYSQIVNDFQKGDIAEGYSVSREKKESFPLTVTSAQKNPTAFYLCASMGGQGSSYEQYFGPGTRLTVT.

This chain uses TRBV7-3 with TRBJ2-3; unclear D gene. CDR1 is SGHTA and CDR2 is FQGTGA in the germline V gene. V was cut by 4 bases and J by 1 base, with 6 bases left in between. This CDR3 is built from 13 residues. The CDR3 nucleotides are TGTGCCAGCAGCTCCTACCGCACAGATACGCAGTATTTT. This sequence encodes CASSSYRTDTQYF.

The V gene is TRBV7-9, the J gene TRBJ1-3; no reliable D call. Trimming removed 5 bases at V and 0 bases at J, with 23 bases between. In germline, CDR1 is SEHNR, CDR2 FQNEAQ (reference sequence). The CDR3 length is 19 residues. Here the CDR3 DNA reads TGTGCCAGCAGCCGATCCCTTTTTACAGAAGAAAGCTCTGGAAACACCATATATTTT. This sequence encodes CASSRSLFTEESSGNTIYF.

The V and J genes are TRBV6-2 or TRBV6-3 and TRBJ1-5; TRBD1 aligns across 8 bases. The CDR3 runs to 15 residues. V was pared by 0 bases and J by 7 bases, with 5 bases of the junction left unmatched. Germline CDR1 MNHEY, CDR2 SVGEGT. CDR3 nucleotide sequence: TGTGCCAGCAGTTACTCGAGGACAGGGAACCAGCCCCAGCATTTT. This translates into CASSYSRTGNQPQHF.

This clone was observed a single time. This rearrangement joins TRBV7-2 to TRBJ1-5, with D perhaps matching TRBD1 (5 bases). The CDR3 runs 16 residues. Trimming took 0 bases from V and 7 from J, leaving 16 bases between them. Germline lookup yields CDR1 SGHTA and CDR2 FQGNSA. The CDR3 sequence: CASSLAGGGMWQPQHF. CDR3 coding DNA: TGTGCCAGCAGCTTAGCGGGGGGGGGAATGTGGCAGCCCCAGCATTTT.